This TCR beta chain was sequenced during a study of cytomegalovirus exposure and HLA in healthy donors. Whole-study context: Caucasian-associated ancestry cluster membership applied to about four fifths of about 370 genotyped donors.

V gave up 0 bases and J gave up 9 bases, with 21 bases separating them. The CDR3 totals 16 residues. Germline CDR1 and CDR2: GTSNPN and SVGIG (reference sequence). Of note for this clone: Its antigen is undetermined.

The primer mix had 60 Vbeta and 13 Jbeta primers. Here immunoSEQ multiplex PCR was the method, and the copy in TCRdb shows in-frame clones only, minus some. The sample lists about 160,000 clones; less than 80% were seen once. Study-wide results and caveats: The authors confirmed in vitro that a few CMV-associated chains were specific for CMV antigens. In a later analysis, a missense DCLRE1C variant was linked to TCR beta V- and J-gene trimming.

This clonotype was obtained from a man aged 35-49 years in good health and CMV-seronegative. Sequences were obtained from PBMCs. This chain joins TRBV30 and TRBJ2-4, with a possible D match to TRBD1 (6 bases). CDR3: CAWSVRERQRGSIQYF. In DNA, the CDR3 is TGTGCCTGGAGTGTACGAGAACGGCAAAGGGGGAGCATTCAGTACTTC.